This paragraph covers one TCR beta chain sequence. TCR beta from blood CD8+ and CD4+ T cells was sequenced. Purification of the CD8+ and CD4+ T cells relied on negative isolation, and TEMRA cells underwent FACS enrichment. This sample stems from a study of CD8 T cells in Susac syndrome. RNA, at about 0.45 to 1 ug, was reverse transcribed with random hexamers. Amplification of TCR beta CDR3 spanned 54 Vbeta and 13 Jbeta via immunoSEQ multiplex PCR. MiXCR, applied by TCRdb to the immunoSEQ multiplex PCR reads, yields one record per CDR3 protein. The sample includes roughly 120,000 distinct CDR3 sequences, 85% to 95% of them seen just once. Germline V lookup: CDR1 SGDLS, CDR2 YYNGEE. The CDR3 is 18 residues long. The V gene end was trimmed by 4 bases and the J gene end by 1 base; junction bases not matched to a gene: 15.

Sequencing was carried out using CD8+ T cells from PBMCs. The rearrangement links TRBV9 to TRBJ2-5, with 8 positions matching TRBD2. The receptor was isolated from a human donor with multiple sclerosis. This chain's CDR3 is CASSTPNLAGGLQETQYF. As DNA, the CDR3 is TGTGCCAGCAGCACACCAAATTTGGCGGGAGGTCTCCAAGAGACCCAGTACTTC. Together with reference TRBV9 and TRBJ2-5, the CDR3 gives the full variable domain: DSGVTQTPKHLITATGQRVTLRCSPRSGDLSVYWYQQSLDQGLQFLIQYYNGEERAKGNILERFSAQQFPDLHSELNLSSLELGDSALYFCASSTPNLAGGLQETQYFGPGTRLLVL.